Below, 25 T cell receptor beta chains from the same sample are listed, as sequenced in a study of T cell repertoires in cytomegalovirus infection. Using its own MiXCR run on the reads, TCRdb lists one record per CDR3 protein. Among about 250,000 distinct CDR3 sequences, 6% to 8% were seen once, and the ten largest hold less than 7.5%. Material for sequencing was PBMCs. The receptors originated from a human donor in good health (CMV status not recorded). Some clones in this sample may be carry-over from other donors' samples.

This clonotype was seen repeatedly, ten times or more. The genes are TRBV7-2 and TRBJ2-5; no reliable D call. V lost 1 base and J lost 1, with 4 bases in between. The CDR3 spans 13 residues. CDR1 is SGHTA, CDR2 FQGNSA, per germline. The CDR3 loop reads CASSLDAQETQYF. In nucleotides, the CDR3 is TGTGCCAGCAGCTTAGATGCCCAAGAGACCCAGTACTTC.

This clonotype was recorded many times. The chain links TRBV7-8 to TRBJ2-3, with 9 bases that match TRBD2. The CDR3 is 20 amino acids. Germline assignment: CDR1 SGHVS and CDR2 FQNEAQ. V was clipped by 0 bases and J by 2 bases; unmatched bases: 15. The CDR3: CASSLAPIAGAHTNTDTQYF. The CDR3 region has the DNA TGTGCCAGCAGCTTAGCCCCAATAGCGGGGGCCCATACTAACACAGATACGCAGTATTTT.

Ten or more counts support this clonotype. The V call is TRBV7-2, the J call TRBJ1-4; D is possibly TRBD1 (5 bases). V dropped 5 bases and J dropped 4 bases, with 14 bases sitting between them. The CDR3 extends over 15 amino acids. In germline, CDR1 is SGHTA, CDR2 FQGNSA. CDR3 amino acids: CASSNLAGINEKLFF. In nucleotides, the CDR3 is TGTGCCAGCAGCAATTTGGCAGGGATTAATGAAAAACTGTTTTTT. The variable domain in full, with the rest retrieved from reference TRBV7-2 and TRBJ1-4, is GAGVSQSPSNKVTEKGKDVELRCDPISGHTALYWYRQSLGQGLEFLIYFQGNSAPDKSGLPSDRFSAERTGGSVSTLTIQRTQQEDSAVYLCASSNLAGINEKLFFGSGTQLSVL.

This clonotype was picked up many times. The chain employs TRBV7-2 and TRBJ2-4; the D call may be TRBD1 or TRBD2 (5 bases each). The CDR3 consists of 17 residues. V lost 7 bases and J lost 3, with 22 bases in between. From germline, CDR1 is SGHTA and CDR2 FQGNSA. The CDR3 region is CASTQNRGVSGKNIQYF. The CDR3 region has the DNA TGTGCCAGCACTCAGAACCGAGGGGTTTCGGGCAAAAACATTCAGTACTTC.

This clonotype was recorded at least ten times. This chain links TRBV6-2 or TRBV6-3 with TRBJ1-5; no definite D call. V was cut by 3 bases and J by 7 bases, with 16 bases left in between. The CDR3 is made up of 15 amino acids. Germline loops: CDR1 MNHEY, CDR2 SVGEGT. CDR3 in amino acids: CASSYPAASIQPQHF. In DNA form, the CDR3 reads TGTGCCAGCAGTTATCCGGCAGCCAGTATCCAGCCCCAGCATTTT.

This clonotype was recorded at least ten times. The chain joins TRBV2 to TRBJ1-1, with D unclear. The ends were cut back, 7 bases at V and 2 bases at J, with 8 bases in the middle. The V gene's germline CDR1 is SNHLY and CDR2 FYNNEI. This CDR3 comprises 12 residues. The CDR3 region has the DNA TGTGCCAGCAACCAAATAAACACTGAAGCTTTCTTT. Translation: CASNQINTEAFF.

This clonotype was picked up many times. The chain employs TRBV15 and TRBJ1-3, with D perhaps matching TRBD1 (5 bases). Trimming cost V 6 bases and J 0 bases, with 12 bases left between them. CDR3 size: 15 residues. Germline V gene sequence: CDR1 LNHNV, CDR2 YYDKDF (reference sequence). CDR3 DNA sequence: TGTGCCACCAGAGACCCGGGGGGCTCTGGAAACACCATATATTTT. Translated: CATRDPGGSGNTIYF.

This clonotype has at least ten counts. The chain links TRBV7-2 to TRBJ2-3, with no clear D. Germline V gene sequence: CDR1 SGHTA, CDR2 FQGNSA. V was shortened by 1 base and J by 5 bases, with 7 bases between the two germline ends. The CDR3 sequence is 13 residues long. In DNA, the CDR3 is TGTGCCAGCAGCTTAGGGGGTCTAGATACGCAGTATTTT. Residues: CASSLGGLDTQYF.

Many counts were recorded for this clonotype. The CDR3 region is CASSSYRGGHQETQYF. The CDR3, as DNA: TGTGCCAGCAGTTCCTACCGCGGAGGACATCAAGAGACCCAGTACTTC. The chain joins TRBV6-2 or TRBV6-3 to TRBJ2-5; D could derive from TRBD1 or TRBD2 (5 bases each). Germline V lookup: CDR1 MNHEY, CDR2 SVGEGT. CDR3 length: 16 residues. Deletions cut 4 bases from V and 2 bases from J, with 17 bases between.

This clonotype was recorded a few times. CDR3 nucleotide sequence: TGTGCCAGCAGGCCTACTCCATTGGGTACGCAGTATTTT. Translation: CASRPTPLGTQYF. The chain has TRBV2 and TRBJ2-3; D gene uncertain. The CDR3 sequence is 13 residues long. From germline, CDR1 is SNHLY and CDR2 FYNNEI. V shed 6 bases and J shed 8 bases, with 15 bases lying between them.

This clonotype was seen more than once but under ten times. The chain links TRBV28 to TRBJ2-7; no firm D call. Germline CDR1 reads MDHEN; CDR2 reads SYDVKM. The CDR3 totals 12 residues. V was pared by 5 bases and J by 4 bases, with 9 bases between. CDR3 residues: CASSGLVYEQYF. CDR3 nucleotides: TGTGCCAGCAGTGGCTTGGTGTACGAGCAGTACTTC.

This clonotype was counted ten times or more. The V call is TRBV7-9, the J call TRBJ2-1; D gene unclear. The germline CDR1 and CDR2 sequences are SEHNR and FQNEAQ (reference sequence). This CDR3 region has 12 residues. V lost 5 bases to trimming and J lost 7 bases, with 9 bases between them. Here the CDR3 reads CASSHPLNEQFF. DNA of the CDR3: TGTGCCAGCAGCCATCCTCTGAATGAGCAGTTCTTC. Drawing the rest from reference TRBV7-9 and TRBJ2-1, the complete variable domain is DTGVSQNPRHKITKRGQNVTFRCDPISEHNRLYWYRQTLGQGPEFLTYFQNEAQLEKSRLLSDRFSAERPKGSFSTLEIQRTEQGDSAMYLCASSHPLNEQFFGPGTRLTVL.

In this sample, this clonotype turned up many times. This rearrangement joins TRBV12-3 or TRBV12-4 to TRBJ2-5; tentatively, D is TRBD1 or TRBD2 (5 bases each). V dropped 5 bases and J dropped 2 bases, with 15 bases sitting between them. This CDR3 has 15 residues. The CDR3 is CASSQRDGGQETQYF. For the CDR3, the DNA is TGTGCCAGCAGTCAAAGGGACGGCGGGCAAGAGACCCAGTACTTC.

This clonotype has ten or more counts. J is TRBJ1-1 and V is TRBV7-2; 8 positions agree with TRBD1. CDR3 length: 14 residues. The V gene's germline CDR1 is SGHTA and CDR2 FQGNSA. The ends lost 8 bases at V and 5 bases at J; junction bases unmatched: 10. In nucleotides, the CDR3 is TGTGCCAGCGGGTTTACAGGGGGGGTGACTGAAGCTTTCTTT. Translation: CASGFTGGVTEAFF. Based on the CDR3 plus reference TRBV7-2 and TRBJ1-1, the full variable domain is GAGVSQSPSNKVTEKGKDVELRCDPISGHTALYWYRQSLGQGLEFLIYFQGNSAPDKSGLPSDRFSAERTGGSVSTLTIQRTQQEDSAVYLCASGFTGGVTEAFFGQGTRLTVV.

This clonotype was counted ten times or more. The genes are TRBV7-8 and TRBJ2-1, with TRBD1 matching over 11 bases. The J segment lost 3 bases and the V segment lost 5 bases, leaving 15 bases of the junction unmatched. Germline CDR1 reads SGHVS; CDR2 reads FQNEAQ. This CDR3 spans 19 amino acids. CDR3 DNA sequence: TGTGCCAGCAGCCCCCGGGACAGGGGGTCCCCTACGCGCTACAATGAGCAGTTCTTC. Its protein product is CASSPRDRGSPTRYNEQFF.

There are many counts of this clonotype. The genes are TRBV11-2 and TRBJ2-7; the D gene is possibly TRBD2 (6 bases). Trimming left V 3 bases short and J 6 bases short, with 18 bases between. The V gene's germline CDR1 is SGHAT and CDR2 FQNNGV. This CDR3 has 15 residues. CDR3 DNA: TGTGCCAGCAGCTTTAGCGACGGGTCGGGGGTCGAGCAGTACTTC. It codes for CASSFSDGSGVEQYF. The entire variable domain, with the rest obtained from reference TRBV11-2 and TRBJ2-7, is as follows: EAGVAQSPRYKIIEKRQSVAFWCNPISGHATLYWYQQILGQGPKLLIQFQNNGVVDDSQLPKDRFSAERLKGVDSTLKIQPAKLEDSAVYLCASSFSDGSGVEQYFGPGTRLTVT.

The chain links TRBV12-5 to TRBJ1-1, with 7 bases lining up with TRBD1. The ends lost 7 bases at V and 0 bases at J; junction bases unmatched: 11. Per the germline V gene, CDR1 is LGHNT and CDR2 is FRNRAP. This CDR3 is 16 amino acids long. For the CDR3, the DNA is TGTGCTAGTGACTCAGGACAGGCCTGGATGAACACTGAAGCTTTCTTT. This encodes CASDSGQAWMNTEAFF.

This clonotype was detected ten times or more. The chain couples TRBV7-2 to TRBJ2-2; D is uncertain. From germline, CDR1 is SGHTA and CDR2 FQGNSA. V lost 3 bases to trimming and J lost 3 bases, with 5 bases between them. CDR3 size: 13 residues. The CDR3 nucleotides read TGTGCCAGCAGCTTTATCTACACCGGGGAGCTGTTTTTT. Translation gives CASSFIYTGELFF.

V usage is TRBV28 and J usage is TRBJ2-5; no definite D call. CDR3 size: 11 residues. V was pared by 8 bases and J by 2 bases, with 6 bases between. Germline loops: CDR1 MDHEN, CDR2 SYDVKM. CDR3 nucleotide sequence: TGTGCCAGCGGAAGACAAGAGACCCAGTACTTC. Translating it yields CASGRQETQYF.

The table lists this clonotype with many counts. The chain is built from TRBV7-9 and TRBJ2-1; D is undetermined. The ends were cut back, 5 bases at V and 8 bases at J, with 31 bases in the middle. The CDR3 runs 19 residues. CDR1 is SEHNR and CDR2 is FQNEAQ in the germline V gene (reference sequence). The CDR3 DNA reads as TGTGCCAGCAGCCCCATTCAAAGACTGGGCGCACAACAATGGGATGAGCAGTTCTTC. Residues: CASSPIQRLGAQQWDEQFF.

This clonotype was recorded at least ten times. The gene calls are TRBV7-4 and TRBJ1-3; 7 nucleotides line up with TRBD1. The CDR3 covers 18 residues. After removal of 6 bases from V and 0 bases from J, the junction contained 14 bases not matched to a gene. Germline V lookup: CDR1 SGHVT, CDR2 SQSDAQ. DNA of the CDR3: TGTGCCAGCAGGACGAAGGGGGCAGTCAAGGACTCTGGAAACACCATATATTTT. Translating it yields CASRTKGAVKDSGNTIYF.

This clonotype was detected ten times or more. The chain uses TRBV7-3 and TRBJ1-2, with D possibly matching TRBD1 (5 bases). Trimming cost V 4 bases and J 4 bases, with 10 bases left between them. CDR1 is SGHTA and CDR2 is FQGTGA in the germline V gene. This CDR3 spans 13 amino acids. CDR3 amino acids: CASSSATAYGYTF. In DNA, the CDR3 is TGTGCCAGCAGCTCCGCGACAGCCTATGGCTACACCTTC. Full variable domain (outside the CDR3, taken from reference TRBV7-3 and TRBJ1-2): GAGVSQTPSNKVTEKGKYVELRCDPISGHTALYWYRQSLGQGPEFLIYFQGTGAADDSGLPNDRFFAVRPEGSVSTLKIQRTERGDSAVYLCASSSATAYGYTFGSGTRLTVV.

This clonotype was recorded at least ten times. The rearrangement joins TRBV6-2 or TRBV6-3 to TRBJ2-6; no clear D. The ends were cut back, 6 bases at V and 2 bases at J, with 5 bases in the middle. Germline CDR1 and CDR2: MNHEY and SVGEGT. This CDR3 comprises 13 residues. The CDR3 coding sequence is TGTGCCAGCAGAGGAACTGGGGCCAACGTCCTGACTTTC. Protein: CASRGTGANVLTF.

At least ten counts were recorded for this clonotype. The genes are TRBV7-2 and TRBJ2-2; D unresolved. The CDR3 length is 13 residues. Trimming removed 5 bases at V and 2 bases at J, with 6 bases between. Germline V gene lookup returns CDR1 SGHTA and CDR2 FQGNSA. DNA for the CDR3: TGTGCCAGCAGCCCCGACAACACCGGGGAGCTGTTTTTT. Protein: CASSPDNTGELFF.

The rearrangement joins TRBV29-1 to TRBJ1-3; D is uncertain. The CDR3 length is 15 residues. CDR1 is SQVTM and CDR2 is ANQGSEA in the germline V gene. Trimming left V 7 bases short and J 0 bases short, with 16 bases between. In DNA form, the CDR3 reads TGCAGCGCCGTACCCCCGGAGAGCTCTGGAAACACCATATATTTT. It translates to CSAVPPESSGNTIYF.